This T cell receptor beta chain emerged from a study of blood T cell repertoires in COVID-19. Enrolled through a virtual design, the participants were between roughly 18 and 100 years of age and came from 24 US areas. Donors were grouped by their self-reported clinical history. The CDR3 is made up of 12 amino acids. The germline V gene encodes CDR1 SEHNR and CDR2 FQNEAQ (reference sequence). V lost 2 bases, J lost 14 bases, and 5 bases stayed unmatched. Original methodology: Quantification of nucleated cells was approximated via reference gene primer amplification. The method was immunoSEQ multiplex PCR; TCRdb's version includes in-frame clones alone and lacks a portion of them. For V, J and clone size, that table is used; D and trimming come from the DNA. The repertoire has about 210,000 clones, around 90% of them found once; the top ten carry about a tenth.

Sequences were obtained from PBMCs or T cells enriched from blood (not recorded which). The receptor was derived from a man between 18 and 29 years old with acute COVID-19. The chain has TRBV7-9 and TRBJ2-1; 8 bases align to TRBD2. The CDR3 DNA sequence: TGTGCCAGCAGCTTACAGCGGGAGTCGGAGTTCTTC. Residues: CASSLQRESEFF.